Below, one TCR beta chain is given with its context. Its antigen is currently not known. No clone much larger than this one lies a single base away; base qualities are absent. These data are taken from a study of shared clonotypes between healthy human individuals (dated by TCRdb to 2020 to 2021). Some background on the complete study: A few men and a couple of women, aged 18 to 49 years, made up the cohort. To estimate repertoire size and how much clonotypes are shared between individuals, the study performed deep sequencing of blood TCR repertoires from a handful of healthy adults. To increase sequencing depth and limit assay-specific biases, TCR repertoire library preparation and sequencing were carried out by different laboratories using diverse techniques. Between about 0.8 and 9 billion PBMCs per donor were obtained by leukapheresis. What the study reported, not specific to this receptor: Because the study included a small number of donors, the genetic and exposure-history diversity represented was limited. Sampling was limited to blood, and TCR repertoires in tissue likely differ from TCR repertoires in blood. Based on pairwise subsampling, the degree of clonotype sharing among donors was expected to be affected by sequencing depth.

The donors were healthy, HIV-negative adults with no recently reported acute infections or vaccinations. All donors were Caucasian adults living in Nashville, Tennessee, USA. For unsorted samples, tens of millions of PBMCs were counted, and genomic DNA was extracted using the QIAamp DNA Blood Mini kit. After blood collection by leukapheresis, PBMCs were isolated using Ficoll-Histopaque density gradient centrifugation and then cryopreserved in the vapor phase of liquid nitrogen. Using the deep immunoSEQ assay, multiplex PCR amplified TCR CDR3 regions from genomic DNA. For each cell subset, the extracted genomic DNA was distributed evenly across all wells of several immunoSEQ 96-well plates, and each plate served as one replicate. For unsorted PBMC, roughly 300 ng of genomic DNA, equivalent to around 33,000 T cell genomes, went into each replicate PCR. Ten immunoSEQ deep assay plates were used to sequence unsorted PBMC genomic DNA. Purified libraries were measured with a Qubit 3.0 fluorometer, size-checked on a Bioanalyzer 2100, and measured again with the KAPA Library Quantification kit. A separate single-read 150-cycle Illumina NextSeq 550 flow cell was used to sequence each immunoSEQ 96-well plate. Per the authors' processing: Because only junctional sequences without quality scores were contained in the immunoSEQ output, filtering matching that applied to full-length reads could not be performed. Sequences were annotated with PyIR, a Python wrapper for IgBLAST v1.9, using IMGT germline references to assign V/J genes and CDR3. Reads were removed for weak V/J assignments (E-value above 1e-6), missing CDR3, stop codons, out-of-frame junctions, or ambiguous translated residues. V3J clonotypes were defined as sequences sharing an identical inferred V gene, J gene, and CDR3 amino acid sequence. The percentage overlap between two repertoires was calculated by dividing the number of shared unique clonotypes by the size of the smaller repertoire. Richness of each repertoire was evaluated using RTK rarefaction, the Chao1 estimator, and Recon v2.1 estimates of unobserved clonotypes. TCRdb obtained this table from immuneACCESS and retained in-frame rearrangements with V and J assigned. These tables miss some clones; where compared with another copy, unresolved V genes account for less than half of the shortfall, and the remainder is unexplained. V, J and clone size reflect that table, while D and trimming were determined from the DNA. In this sample the table shows 400,000 to 500,000 clones, roughly 85% of which occur a single time. Jointly, the top ten make up 10% to 15% of the sample.

The sequence was obtained from a woman between 35 and 50 years old in good health. Some clones in this sample may be carry-over from other donors' samples. The specimen was PBMCs.

The nucleotide sequence reads as follows: TGCGCCAGCAGCTTTCGCGCGGCTGGACAGGGGTTGAACACTGAAGCTTTCTTT. It translates as CASSFRAAGQGLNTEAFF. The chain was built from TRBV5-1 and TRBJ1-1; 9 middle bases align to TRBD1. The CDR3 contains 18 residues, cysteine and phenylalanine counted. This entry keeps only the CDR3 DNA: 54 bases, framed from base 1. Taken from the germline V gene, the CDR1 and CDR2 loops are SGHRS and YFSETQ. Trimming accounts for 2 bases at V and 0 bases at J, while the number of junction bases matched to no gene is 11.